This entry features one T cell receptor beta chain sequence. The antigen is not known. Described treatment: 19 received Ad26.COV2.S at low or high dose, single or two shots; 5 received placebo; per-sample allocation not given. Material that was analyzed had been drawn on day 63 after the first vaccine or placebo injection. In Boston, an adult donor aged 18-55 years took part. V was pared by 4 bases and J by 2 bases, with 17 bases between. The length of the CDR3 is 16 residues. Germline values: CDR1 SGHRS, CDR2 YFSETQ. Repertoires were generated with immunoSEQ multiplex PCR, while TCRdb's copy carries only in-frame clones and drops some. Of some 340,000 clones listed, 85% are singletons. This sample is part of a study of Ad26.COV2.S vaccination and SARS-CoV-2 variants. As for the study in general: A COV1001 Ad26.COV2.S trial-arm participant provided the sample. Study-level points and caveats: Reports say spike-specific CD8+ and CD4+ T cell responses covered substantial breadth after vaccination. An underestimation of total T cell responses may have resulted from the TCR breadth and depth analyses.

This specimen consisted of peripheral blood, obtained in a trial of Ad26.COV2.S vaccine versus placebo. The receptor was derived from a person aged 18-65 years who received the Ad26.COV2.S COVID-19 vaccine or a placebo. The chain joins TRBV5-1 to TRBJ2-3, with D hard to call. CDR3 in amino acids: CASSPLSGRTTDTQYF. Here the CDR3 DNA reads TGCGCCAGCAGCCCCCTCTCAGGCAGAACCACAGATACGCAGTATTTT. Filled out from reference TRBV5-1 and TRBJ2-3, the complete variable domain reads KAGVTQTPRYLIKTRGQQVTLSCSPISGHRSVSWYQQTPGQGLQFLFEYFSETQRNKGNFPGRFSGRQFSNSRSEMNVSTLELGDSALYLCASSPLSGRTTDTQYFGPGTRLTVL.